Included here is one T cell receptor beta chain sequence, with context. Its cognate antigen is unknown. V trimming: 4 bases; J trimming: 1 base; junction bases outside the gene matches: 9. Germline CDR1 and CDR2: LGHNA and YSLEER. The CDR3 consists of 16 residues. This table comes from immunoSEQ multiplex PCR, and its TCRdb copy is limited to in-frame clones, with some not included. The data show 260,000 or so clones, 90% seen once. This entry belongs to a study of cytomegalovirus exposure and HLA in healthy donors. General study points: Rare TCR sequences dominated, though some public TCRs recurred in many donors.

The TCR was taken from a woman in her 30s in good health and CMV-seronegative. Specimen: PBMCs. The chain couples TRBV4-3 to TRBJ2-7; TRBD2 aligns across 8 bases. CDR3 coding DNA: TGCGCCAGCAGCCTCAGACTGGGACTAGGTTCCTACGAGCAGTACTTC. This encodes CASSLRLGLGSYEQYF.